This is a list of T cell receptor beta chains from one sample in a study of regulatory T cells in long-lasting Graves disease. Each CDR3 protein is one row after TCRdb ran MiXCR on the multiplex PCR reads. The profile shows around 400,000 distinct CDR3 sequences, 23% of them singletons. The source material was peripheral blood mononuclear cells (PBMCs), sampled when the disease was refractory, from a patient treated with antithyroid drugs. Receptor source: a female donor with Graves disease. Each CDR3 is given without its conserved first and last residue.

J gene	V gene	CDR3 protein
TRBJ1-1	TRBV5-1	ASSLTSRGQLNTEAF
TRBJ2-7	TRBV18	ASRSGDSYEQY
TRBJ1-3	TRBV2	ASQAYGTAGNTIY
TRBJ2-1	TRBV19	ASSIGNPGQYNEQF
TRBJ2-2	TRBV7-9	ASSLFGTGNGGELF
TRBJ1-1	TRBV3-1	ASSHTAALNTEAF
TRBJ1-2	TRBV11-2	ASSSPGQGSLGYT
TRBJ1-2	TRBV15	ATSRDFDSGGGYT
TRBJ2-7	TRBV29-1	SVRESGCEQY
TRBJ2-7	TRBV6-1	ASSPGTGVRGQY
TRBJ2-5	TRBV7-2	ASRPGLSWETQY
TRBJ2-6	TRBV6-1	ASSHRESLAPSSPGGANVLT
TRBJ2-7	TRBV2	ASSVGVNEQY
TRBJ2-7	TRBV7-2	ASSHPGTRTY
TRBJ1-6	TRBV27	ASSPLEYNSPLH
TRBJ2-2	TRBV5-1	ASRRNPDWNTGELF
TRBJ1-1	TRBV19	ASSIAQSEAF
TRBJ2-5	TRBV20-1	SARDTSGKETQY
TRBJ1-4	TRBV19	ASEPSIGGVREKLF
TRBJ1-1	TRBV20-1	SAPPGGRITEAF
TRBJ2-5	TRBV20-1	SDHGASGREETQY
TRBJ1-2	TRBV7-2	ASSPAPNYGYT
TRBJ2-7	TRBV3-1	ASSQGLPSSYEQY
TRBJ2-3	TRBV5-1	ASSLDSPLDTQY
TRBJ2-7	TRBV4-1	ASSQARQGGVRDEQY
TRBJ2-5	TRBV6-9	ASSYQGLPQETQY
TRBJ1-5	TRBV9	ASSPQGESNQPQH
TRBJ2-5	TRBV30	AWSNSGEETQY
TRBJ2-5	TRBV3-2	ASSFSPKGQETQY
TRBJ2-2	TRBV19	ASEPGRANTGELF
TRBJ1-2	TRBV5-5	ASSFGVKRGYT
TRBJ2-6	TRBV13	ASSLWGQASRGANVLT
TRBJ1-3	TRBV12-3/TRBV12-4	ASSASGTGASGNTIY
TRBJ2-5	TRBV28	ASSLLGGRQETQY
TRBJ2-1	TRBV19	ASSPGALRVNEQF
TRBJ2-7	TRBV2	ASSSGTDPRSYEQY
TRBJ2-7	TRBV30	AWSGTGYEQY
TRBJ1-5	TRBV6-5	ASSYDPRDRTSQPQH
TRBJ2-7	TRBV7-8	ASSRTQFYEQY
TRBJ2-7	TRBV10-3	AISKKSGRAYYEQY
TRBJ1-1	TRBV5-1	ASSGTSRGYTEAF
TRBJ2-7	TRBV6-1	ASSESLGILYEQY